These T cell receptor beta chains were read from a single sample in a study of blood T cell repertoires in COVID-19. Here immunoSEQ multiplex PCR was the method, and the copy in TCRdb shows in-frame clones only, minus some. Of approximately 120,000 clones in the sample, around 81% were seen once. What was sequenced was peripheral blood. These receptors were collected from a man aged 25 to 40 with COVID-19, enrolled during active disease. CDR3s include the opening cysteine and the closing phenylalanine or tryptophan. D genes are given only for firm matches. Only some rows state a clone size, as once, few, many or a class for expanded clones.

j_gene: TRBJ2-5
v_gene: TRBV19
d_gene: -
abundance: once
CDR3nt: TGTGCCAGTAGTATAGGCGACTACTCATCCCAGTACTTC
CDR3aa: CASSIGDYSSQYF

j_gene: TRBJ2-7
v_gene: TRBV30
d_gene: TRBD1
abundance: -
CDR3nt: TGTGCCTGGAGTCGGAAAGGGACAGGGCTTTTTTACGAGCAGTACTTC
CDR3aa: CAWSRKGTGLFYEQYF

j_gene: TRBJ2-4
v_gene: TRBV28
d_gene: TRBD2
abundance: -
CDR3nt: TGTGCCAGCAGTTTGCCCTCTTACCGGGGGGTAGCCAAAAACATTCAGTACTTC
CDR3aa: CASSLPSYRGVAKNIQYF

j_gene: TRBJ1-2
v_gene: TRBV30
d_gene: -
abundance: -
CDR3nt: TGTGCCTGGAGGGGAGGAAGGATGTCGAACTATGGCTACACCTTC
CDR3aa: CAWRGGRMSNYGYTF

j_gene: TRBJ1-3
v_gene: TRBV27
d_gene: -
abundance: -
CDR3nt: TGTGCCAGCAGTCCAGGGATCGGTGGAAACACCATATATTTT
CDR3aa: CASSPGIGGNTIYF

j_gene: TRBJ2-7
v_gene: TRBV7-7
d_gene: -
abundance: -
CDR3nt: TGTGCCAGCAGCCCAGAGGGCGTCTACGAGCAGTACTTC
CDR3aa: CASSPEGVYEQYF

j_gene: TRBJ2-1
v_gene: TRBV11-3
d_gene: -
abundance: -
CDR3nt: TGTGCCAGCAGCAAGAGACTAGAGGGTAATGAGCAGTTCTTC
CDR3aa: CASSKRLEGNEQFF

j_gene: TRBJ1-2
v_gene: TRBV30
d_gene: -
abundance: -
CDR3nt: TGTGCCTGGAGTCGGGGGGGGGATGGTCACTATGGCTACACCTTC
CDR3aa: CAWSRGGDGHYGYTF

j_gene: TRBJ2-5
v_gene: TRBV20-1
d_gene: TRBD1
abundance: -
CDR3nt: TGCAGTGCTAGTTTAGAGGGGACAGGAGAGACCCAGTACTTC
CDR3aa: CSASLEGTGETQYF

j_gene: TRBJ2-5
v_gene: TRBV11-3
d_gene: TRBD2
abundance: -
CDR3nt: TGTGCCAGCAGCTCCCCCGCTAGCGGGGGGAGCCTGGGAGAGACCCAGTACTTC
CDR3aa: CASSSPASGGSLGETQYF